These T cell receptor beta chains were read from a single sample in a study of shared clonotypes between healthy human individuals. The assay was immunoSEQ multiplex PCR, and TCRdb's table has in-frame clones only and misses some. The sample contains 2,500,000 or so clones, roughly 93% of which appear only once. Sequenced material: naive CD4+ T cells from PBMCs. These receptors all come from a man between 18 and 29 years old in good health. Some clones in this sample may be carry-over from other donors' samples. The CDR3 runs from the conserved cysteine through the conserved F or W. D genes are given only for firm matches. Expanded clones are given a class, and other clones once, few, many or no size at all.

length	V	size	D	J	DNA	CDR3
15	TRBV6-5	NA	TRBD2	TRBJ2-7	TGTGCCAGCAGTTACGGTTCTAGCGGCTTGTACGAGCAGTACTTC	CASSYGSSGLYEQYF
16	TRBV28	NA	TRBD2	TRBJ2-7	TGTGCCAGCAGTTCCGCCGGGACTAGAGGCGCCTACGAGCAGTACTTC	CASSSAGTRGAYEQYF
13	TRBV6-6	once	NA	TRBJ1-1	TGTGCCAGCAGTTACTCCGTCTCCACTGAAGCTTTCTTT	CASSYSVSTEAFF
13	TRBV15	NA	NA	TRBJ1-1	TGTGCCACCAGCGAAGGGTTCCGAACTGAAGCTTTCTTT	CATSEGFRTEAFF
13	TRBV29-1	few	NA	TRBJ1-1	TGCAGCGTTGATGCTGGGGGGAACACTGAAGCTTTCTTT	CSVDAGGNTEAFF
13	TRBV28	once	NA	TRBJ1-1	TGTGCCAGCAGTTTAGGGCCTCGGGATGAAGCTTTCTTT	CASSLGPRDEAFF
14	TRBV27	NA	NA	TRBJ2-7	TGTGCCAGCAGTTTCCGGGCTAGCAGCTACGAGCAGTACTTC	CASSFRASSYEQYF
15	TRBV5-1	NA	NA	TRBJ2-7	TGCGCCAGCAGCTTGGCCGAGGCCTACTATTACGAGCAGTACTTC	CASSLAEAYYYEQYF
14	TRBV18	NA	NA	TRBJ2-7	TGTGCCAGCTCACCGGCTAGCGACTCCTACGAGCAGTACTTC	CASSPASDSYEQYF
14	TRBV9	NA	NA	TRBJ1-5	TGTGCCAGCAGCGTAGGCAGCCTTAATCAGCCCCAGCATTTT	CASSVGSLNQPQHF
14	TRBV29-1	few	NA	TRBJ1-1	TGCAGCGCCACCTCCCCCGGGGGAAGGGGTGAAGCTTTCTTT	CSATSPGGRGEAFF
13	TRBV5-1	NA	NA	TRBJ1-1	TGCGCCAGCTTGAATCAGGGTGGAACTGAAGCTTTCTTT	CASLNQGGTEAFF
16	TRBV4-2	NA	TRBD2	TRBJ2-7	TGTGCCAGCAGCCAAGCTGAGACTAGCGGGAGTAACGAGCAGTACTTC	CASSQAETSGSNEQYF
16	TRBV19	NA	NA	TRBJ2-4	TGTGCCAGTAGCCACCCAGGGGAACTAGCCAAAAACATTCAGTACTTC	CASSHPGELAKNIQYF
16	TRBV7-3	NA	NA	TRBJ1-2	TGTGCCAGCAGCTTAAACCGGGACGCCCTCTCGAATGGCTACACCTTC	CASSLNRDALSNGYTF
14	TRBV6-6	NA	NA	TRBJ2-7	TGTGCCAGCAGTAATACCGACAGTGCCTACGAGCAGTACTTC	CASSNTDSAYEQYF
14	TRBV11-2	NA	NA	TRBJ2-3	TGTGCCAGCAGCTTAACTCCTTCAACGCTTACGCAGTATTTT	CASSLTPSTLTQYF
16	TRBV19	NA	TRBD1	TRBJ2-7	TGTGCCAGTTCTCCCAAATCCGGGACAGGGGAAGTGAAGCAGTACTTC	CASSPKSGTGEVKQYF
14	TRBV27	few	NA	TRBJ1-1	TGTGCCAGCAGTTCGGGTGCAGTGAACACTGAAGCTTTCTTT	CASSSGAVNTEAFF
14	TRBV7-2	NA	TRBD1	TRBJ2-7	TGTGCCAGCAGCTGGCGGACAGGGGCCTACGAGCAGTACTTC	CASSWRTGAYEQYF
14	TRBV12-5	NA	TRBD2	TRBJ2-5	TGTGCTAGTGGCTTTAGCGGGAGGGAAGAGACCCAGTACTTC	CASGFSGREETQYF
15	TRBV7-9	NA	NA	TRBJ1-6	TGTGCCAGCAGCTTAGCCTCCAGGGGAAATTCACCCCTCCACTTT	CASSLASRGNSPLHF
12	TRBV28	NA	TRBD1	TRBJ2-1	TGTGCCAGCAGTAAGACAGGGTATGAGCAGTTCTTC	CASSKTGYEQFF
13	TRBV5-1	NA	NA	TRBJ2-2	TGCGCCAGCAGCTTGGCGAATAACGGGGAGCTGTTTTTT	CASSLANNGELFF
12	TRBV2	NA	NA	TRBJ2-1	TGTGCCAGCAGTGGTTCGGGAGTTGAGCAGTTCTTC	CASSGSGVEQFF
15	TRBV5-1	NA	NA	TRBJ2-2	TGCGCCAGCAGCTTGGCTTCCGGTAACACCGGGGAGCTGTTTTTT	CASSLASGNTGELFF
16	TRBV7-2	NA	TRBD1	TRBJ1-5	TGTGCCAGCAGCCCGGGGGGCGGACAGGGGTCACAGCCCCAGCATTTT	CASSPGGGQGSQPQHF
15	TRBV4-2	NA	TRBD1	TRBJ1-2	TGTGCCAGCGGGACAGCCCTTCTGAATAACTATGGCTACACCTTC	CASGTALLNNYGYTF
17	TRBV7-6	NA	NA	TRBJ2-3	TGTGCCAGCAGCTCATGGGGAATGAGCGGTACCACAGATACGCAGTATTTT	CASSSWGMSGTTDTQYF
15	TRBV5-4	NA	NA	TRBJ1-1	TGTGCCAGCAGCTTGGTGGCGGGTAGGAACACTGAAGCTTTCTTT	CASSLVAGRNTEAFF
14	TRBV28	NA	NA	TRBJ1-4	TGTGCCAGCAGTCCAGGTTTTACTAATGAAAAACTGTTTTTT	CASSPGFTNEKLFF
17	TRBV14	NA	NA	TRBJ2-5	TGTGCCAGCAGCCAAGGGCTAGCGTGGAATTACCAAGAGACCCAGTACTTC	CASSQGLAWNYQETQYF
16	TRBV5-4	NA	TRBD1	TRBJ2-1	TGTGCCAGCAGCGCCGGGACAGGCGTGTATTTCAATGAGCAGTTCTTC	CASSAGTGVYFNEQFF
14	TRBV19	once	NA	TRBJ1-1	TGTGCCAGTAGTACTTGGGGGACGAACACTGAAGCTTTCTTT	CASSTWGTNTEAFF
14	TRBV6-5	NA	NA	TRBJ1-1	TGTGCCAGCAGTTCAGGACAGATGAACACTGAAGCTTTCTTT	CASSSGQMNTEAFF